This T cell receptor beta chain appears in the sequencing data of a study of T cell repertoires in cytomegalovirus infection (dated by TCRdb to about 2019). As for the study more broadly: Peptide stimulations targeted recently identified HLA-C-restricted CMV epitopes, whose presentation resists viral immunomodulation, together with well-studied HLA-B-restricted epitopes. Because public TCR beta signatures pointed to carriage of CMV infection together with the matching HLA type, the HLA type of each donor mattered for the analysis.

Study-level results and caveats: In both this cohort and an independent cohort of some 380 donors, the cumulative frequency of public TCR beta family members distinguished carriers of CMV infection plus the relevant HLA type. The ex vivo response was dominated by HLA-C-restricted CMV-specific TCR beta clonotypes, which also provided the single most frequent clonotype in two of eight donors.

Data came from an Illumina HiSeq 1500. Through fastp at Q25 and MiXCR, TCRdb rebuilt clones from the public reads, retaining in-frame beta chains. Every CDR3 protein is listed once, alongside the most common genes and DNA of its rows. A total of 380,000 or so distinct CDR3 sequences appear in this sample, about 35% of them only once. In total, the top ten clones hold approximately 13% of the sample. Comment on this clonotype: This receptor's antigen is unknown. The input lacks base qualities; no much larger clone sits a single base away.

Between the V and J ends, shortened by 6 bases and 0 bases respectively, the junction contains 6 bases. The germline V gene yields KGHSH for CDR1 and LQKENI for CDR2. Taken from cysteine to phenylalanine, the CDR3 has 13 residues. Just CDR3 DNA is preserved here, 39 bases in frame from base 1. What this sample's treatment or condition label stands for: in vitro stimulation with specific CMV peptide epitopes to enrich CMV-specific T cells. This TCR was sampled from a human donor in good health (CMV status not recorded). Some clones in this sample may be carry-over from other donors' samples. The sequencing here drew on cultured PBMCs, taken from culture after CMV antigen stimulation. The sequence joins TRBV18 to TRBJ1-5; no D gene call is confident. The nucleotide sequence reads TGTGCCAGCTCGGAGAATAGCAATCAGCCCCAGCATTTT. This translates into CASSENSNQPQHF. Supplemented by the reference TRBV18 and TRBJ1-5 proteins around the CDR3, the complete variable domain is NAGVMQNPRHLVRRRGQEARLRCSPMKGHSHVYWYRQLPEEGLKFMVYLQKENIIDESGMPKERFSAEFPKEGPSILRIQQVVRGDSAAYFCASSENSNQPQHFGDGTRLSIL.